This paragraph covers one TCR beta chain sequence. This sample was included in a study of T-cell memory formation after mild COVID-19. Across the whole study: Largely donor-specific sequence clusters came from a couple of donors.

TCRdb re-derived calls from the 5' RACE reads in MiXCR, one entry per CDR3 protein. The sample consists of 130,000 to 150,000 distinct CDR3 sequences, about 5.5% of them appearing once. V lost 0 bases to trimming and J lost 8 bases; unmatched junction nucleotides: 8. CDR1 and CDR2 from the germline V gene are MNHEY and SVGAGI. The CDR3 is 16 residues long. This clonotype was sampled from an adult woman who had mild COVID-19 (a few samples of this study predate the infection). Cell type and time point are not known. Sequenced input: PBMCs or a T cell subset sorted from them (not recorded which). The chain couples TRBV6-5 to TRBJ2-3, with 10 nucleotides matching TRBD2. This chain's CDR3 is CASSYSMASGRGTQYF. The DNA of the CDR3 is TGTGCCAGCAGTTACTCGATGGCTAGCGGGAGAGGTACGCAGTATTTT.